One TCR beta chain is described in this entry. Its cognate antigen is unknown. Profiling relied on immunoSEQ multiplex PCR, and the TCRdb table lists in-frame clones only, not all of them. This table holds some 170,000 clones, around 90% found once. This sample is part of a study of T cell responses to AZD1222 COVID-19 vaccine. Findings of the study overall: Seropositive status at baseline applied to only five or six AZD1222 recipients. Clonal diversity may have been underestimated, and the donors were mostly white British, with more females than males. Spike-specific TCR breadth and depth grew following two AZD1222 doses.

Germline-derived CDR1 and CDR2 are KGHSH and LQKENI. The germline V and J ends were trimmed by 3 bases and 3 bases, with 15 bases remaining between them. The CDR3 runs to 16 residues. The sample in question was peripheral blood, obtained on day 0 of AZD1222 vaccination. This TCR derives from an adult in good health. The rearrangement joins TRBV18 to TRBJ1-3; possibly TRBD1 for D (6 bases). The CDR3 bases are TGTGCCAGCTCACCCTCAACGGGGGGCCGTGGAAACACCATATATTTT. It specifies CASSPSTGGRGNTIYF.